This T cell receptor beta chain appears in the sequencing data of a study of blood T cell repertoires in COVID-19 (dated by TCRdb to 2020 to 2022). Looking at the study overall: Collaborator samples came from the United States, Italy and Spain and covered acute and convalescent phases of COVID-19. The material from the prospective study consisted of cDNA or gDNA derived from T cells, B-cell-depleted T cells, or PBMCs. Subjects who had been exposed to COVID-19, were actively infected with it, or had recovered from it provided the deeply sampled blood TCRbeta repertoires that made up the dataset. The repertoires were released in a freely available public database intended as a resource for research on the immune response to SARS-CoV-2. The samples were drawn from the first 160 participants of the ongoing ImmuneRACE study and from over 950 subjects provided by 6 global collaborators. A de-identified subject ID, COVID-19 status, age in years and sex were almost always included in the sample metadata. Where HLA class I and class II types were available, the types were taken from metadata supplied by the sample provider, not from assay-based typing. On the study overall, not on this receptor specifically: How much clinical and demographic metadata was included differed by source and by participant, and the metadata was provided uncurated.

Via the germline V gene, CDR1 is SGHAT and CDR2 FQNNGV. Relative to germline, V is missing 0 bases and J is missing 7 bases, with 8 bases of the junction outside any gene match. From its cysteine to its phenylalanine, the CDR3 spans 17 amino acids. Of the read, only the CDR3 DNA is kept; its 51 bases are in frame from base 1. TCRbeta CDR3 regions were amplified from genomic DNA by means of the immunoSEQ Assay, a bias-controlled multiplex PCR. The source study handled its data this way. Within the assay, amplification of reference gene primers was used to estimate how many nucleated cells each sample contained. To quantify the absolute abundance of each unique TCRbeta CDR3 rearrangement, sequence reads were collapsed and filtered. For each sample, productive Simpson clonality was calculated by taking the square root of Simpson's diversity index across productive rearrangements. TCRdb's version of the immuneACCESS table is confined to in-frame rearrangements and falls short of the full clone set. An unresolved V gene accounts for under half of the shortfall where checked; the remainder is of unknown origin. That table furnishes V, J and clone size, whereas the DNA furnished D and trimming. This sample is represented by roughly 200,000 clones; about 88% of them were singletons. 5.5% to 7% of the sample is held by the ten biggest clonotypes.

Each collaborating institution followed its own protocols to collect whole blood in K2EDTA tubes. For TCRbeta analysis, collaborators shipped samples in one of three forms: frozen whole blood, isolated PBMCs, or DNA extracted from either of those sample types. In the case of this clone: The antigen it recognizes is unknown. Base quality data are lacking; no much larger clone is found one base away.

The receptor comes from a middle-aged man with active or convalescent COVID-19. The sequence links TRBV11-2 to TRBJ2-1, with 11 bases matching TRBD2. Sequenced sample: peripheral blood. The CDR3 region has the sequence CASSLEKGTSGENEQFF. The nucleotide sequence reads TGTGCCAGCAGCTTAGAGAAAGGGACTAGCGGAGAGAATGAGCAGTTCTTC.